The 24 T cell receptor beta chains reported below all come from one sample, sequenced in a study of T cells in Graves' hyperthyroidism and ophthalmopathy. Researchers amplified the TCR beta CDR3 regions from RNA transcripts. First-round RT-PCR with HTBI primers amplified the TCR CDR3 region. TCRdb used MiXCR to reprocess the multiplex PCR reads, holding one entry per CDR3 protein. The table records hundreds of thousands of distinct CDR3 sequences, around 13% of them present only once. Input material: blood. Receptors originate from a woman aged 18-29 years with Graves' hyperthyroidism.

This clonotype was recorded at least ten times. The CDR3 nucleotides are TGCAGTGCAGGACTAGCGGGAGCTAGCACAGATACGCAGTATTTT. It yields the protein CSAGLAGASTDTQYF. The V call is TRBV20-1, the J call TRBJ2-3, with 13 bases matching TRBD2. With V trimmed by 6 bases and J by 0 bases, 3 bases remained unmatched. The CDR3 sequence is 15 residues long. Germline lookup yields CDR1 DFQATT and CDR2 SNEGSKA (reference sequence).

This clonotype was detected only a few times. The chain is built from TRBV28 and TRBJ2-6; D call uncertain. Germline V gene lookup returns CDR1 MDHEN and CDR2 SYDVKM. The CDR3 is 15 amino acids. V lost 4 bases and J 1 base, leaving 8 bases between the germline ends. Here the CDR3 reads CASSSASSGANVLTF. CDR3 coding DNA: TGTGCCAGCAGTTCTGCTAGTTCTGGGGCCAACGTCCTGACTTTC.

This clonotype was counted between two and nine times. This rearrangement joins TRBV19 to TRBJ2-7, with 7 bases fitting TRBD2. Unmatched junction bases numbered 2, after V lost 7 bases and J lost 5 bases. CDR3 length: 11 residues. Germline V lookup: CDR1 LNHDA, CDR2 SQIVND (reference sequence). The CDR3 loop reads CASTSGNEQYF. Here the CDR3 DNA reads TGTGCCAGTACTAGCGGAAACGAGCAGTACTTC.

This clonotype was observed at least ten times. This chain uses TRBV5-1 with TRBJ2-3; D unclear. The germline V gene encodes CDR1 SGHRS and CDR2 YFSETQ. With 7 bases removed from V and 0 bases from J, the gap between germline ends came to 21 bases. The CDR3 has 17 residues. The CDR3 sequence: CASVKSRWSSSTDTQYF. The CDR3 coding sequence is TGCGCCAGCGTCAAAAGCAGGTGGTCTTCTAGCACAGATACGCAGTATTTT.

The V gene is TRBV29-1, the J gene TRBJ1-4, with 10 bases that match TRBD1. The CDR3 loop spans 16 amino acids. V gave up 1 base and J gave up 6 bases; unmatched junction bases: 8. The germline V gene has CDR1 SQVTM and CDR2 ANQGSEA. The chain's CDR3 is CSVEVDRQGAHEKLFF. CDR3 nucleotide sequence: TGCAGCGTTGAAGTCGACCGACAGGGGGCGCATGAAAAACTGTTTTTT.

V is TRBV9 and J is TRBJ2-7; tentative D call: TRBD1 (5 bases). CDR1 and CDR2 from the germline V gene are SGDLS and YYNGEE. V lost 0 bases to trimming and J lost 5 bases, with 15 bases between them. This CDR3 has 15 residues. This CDR3 reads CASSVAPQGRNEQYF. CDR3 bases: TGTGCCAGCAGCGTAGCCCCCCAGGGTAGAAACGAGCAGTACTTC. The complete variable domain, with remaining parts taken from reference TRBV9 and TRBJ2-7, reads DSGVTQTPKHLITATGQRVTLRCSPRSGDLSVYWYQQSLDQGLQFLIQYYNGEERAKGNILERFSAQQFPDLHSELNLSSLELGDSALYFCASSVAPQGRNEQYFGPGTRLTVT.

Many counts were recorded for this clonotype. This chain joins TRBV6-2 or TRBV6-3 and TRBJ2-1; D ambiguous. Germline CDR1 MNHEY, CDR2 SVGEGT. This CDR3 spans 15 amino acids. V lost 0 bases, J lost 2 bases, and 8 bases lay in between. The CDR3 coding sequence is TGTGCCAGCAGTTACTCGATGGCGGCCTACAATGAGCAGTTCTTC. Encoded protein: CASSYSMAAYNEQFF.

This clonotype occurred a few times. V usage is TRBV15 and J usage is TRBJ2-7; perhaps TRBD2 as D (6 bases). The end of the DNA aligns better with TRBJ2-1, so the J call may be wrong. The CDR3 loop spans 14 amino acids. CDR1 LNHNV and CDR2 YYDKDF come from the germline V gene (reference sequence). The CDR3 region is CATSRDLGGDEQFF. The CDR3, as DNA: TGTGCCACCAGCAGAGATTTAGGAGGGGACGAGCAGTTCTTC.

The V gene is TRBV6-1, the J gene TRBJ2-1; 11 nucleotides match TRBD2. This CDR3 region has 17 residues. Germline V gene data show CDR1 as MNHNS and CDR2 as SASEGT. V lost 1 base to trimming and J lost 7 bases; unmatched junction nucleotides: 9. In nucleotides, the CDR3 is TGTGCCAGCAGTGAAGTGGTTTTACTAGCGGGAGATAATGAGCAGTTCTTC. Translating it yields CASSEVVLLAGDNEQFF.

In its sample, this clonotype was seen a few times. The V and J genes are TRBV6-5 and TRBJ2-1; D remains unclear. Looked up from germline, CDR1 is MNHEY and CDR2 is SVGAGI. The CDR3 has 15 residues. The ends were cut back, 2 bases at V and 8 bases at J, with 16 bases in the middle. CDR3 region: CASSYLPNPKYEQFF. In DNA, the CDR3 is TGTGCCAGCAGTTACCTACCCAATCCAAAGTATGAGCAGTTCTTC.

Comment on this clonotype: This may come from a read error, since a much larger clone is one base off. The V gene is TRBV7-9, the J gene TRBJ2-3; D is ambiguous. CDR1 and CDR2 from the germline V gene are SEHNR and FQNEAQ (reference sequence). The CDR3 sequence is 12 residues long. CDR3 protein: CASSPTQDTRYF. CDR3 DNA sequence: TGTGCCAGCAGCCCAACTCAGGATACGCGGTATTTT.

The V call is TRBV4-3, the J call TRBJ1-5, with D possibly matching TRBD1 (5 bases). CDR1 and CDR2 (germline): LGHNA, YSLEER. Trimming took off 0 bases at V and 2 bases at J, with 17 bases between the two ends. The CDR3 is made up of 18 amino acids. DNA for the CDR3: TGCGCCAGCAGCCAAGATCTTTGGGGCAGGGTTGGCAATCAGCCCCAGCATTTT. The encoded protein is CASSQDLWGRVGNQPQHF.

Details on this clonotype: The junction shows a germline mismatch at one end, possibly a read error. The V gene is TRBV4-1, the J gene TRBJ2-1, with 8 nucleotides matching TRBD1. The germline V gene has CDR1 MGHRA and CDR2 YSYEKL. There are 15 residues in the CDR3. CDR3 residues: CASSPTGASYNEQLF. CDR3 coding DNA: TGCGCCAGCAGCCCGACAGGGGCATCCTACAATGAGCAGCTCTTC.

This clonotype occurred many times. The chain is built from TRBV19 and TRBJ1-1; D gene uncertain. Germline values: CDR1 LNHDA, CDR2 SQIVND (reference sequence). V lost 10 bases and J lost 0, with 12 bases in between. The CDR3 consists of 13 residues. The CDR3 coding sequence is TGTGCCACCTCAACAGCGATGAACACTGAAGCTTTCTTT. The encoded protein is CATSTAMNTEAFF.

This chain links TRBV25-1 with TRBJ2-7, with D perhaps TRBD1 (5 bases). Germline V lookup: CDR1 MGHDK, CDR2 SYGVNS. Trimming removed 3 bases at V and 3 bases at J, with 9 bases between. The CDR3 has 13 amino acids. DNA for the CDR3: TGTGCCAGCAGTGATCCCGGACACTACGAGCAGTACTTC. Protein sequence: CASSDPGHYEQYF.

The chain carries TRBV30 and TRBJ2-3; 12 nucleotides match TRBD2. The junction had 6 bases not matched to a gene; V was cut back by 1 base and J by 1 base. CDR1 is GTSNPN and CDR2 is SVGIG in the germline V gene (reference sequence). The CDR3 spans 17 residues. The CDR3 sequence is CAWSETSGGLGTDTQYF. Here the CDR3 DNA reads TGTGCCTGGAGTGAGACTAGCGGGGGCCTTGGCACAGATACGCAGTATTTT.

The chain employs TRBV20-1 and TRBJ2-6; possibly TRBD2 for D (5 bases). CDR1 and CDR2 (germline): DFQATT, SNEGSKA (reference sequence). The CDR3 runs 17 residues. V dropped 0 bases and J dropped 0 bases, with 12 bases sitting between them. The DNA of the CDR3 is TGCAGTGCTAGAGATAGTGGGAGCGTCTCTGGGGCCAACGTCCTGACTTTC. It encodes CSARDSGSVSGANVLTF.

V gene TRBV20-1 combines with J gene TRBJ1-6, with D possibly TRBD1 on 5 matching bases. Trimming took 2 bases from V and 1 from J, leaving 12 bases between them. This CDR3 comprises 16 residues. Germline V gene data show CDR1 as DFQATT and CDR2 as SNEGSKA (reference sequence). For the CDR3, the DNA is TGCAGTGCTAGACAGGGACTGGGGTCCTATAATTCACCCCTCCACTTT. Its protein product is CSARQGLGSYNSPLHF.

This clonotype has ten or more counts. The chain employs TRBV18 and TRBJ2-7; D is unresolved. V was trimmed by 3 bases and J by 5 bases, leaving 5 bases between them. The CDR3 has 11 amino acids. Per germline, CDR1 KGHSH and CDR2 LQKENI. Here the CDR3 DNA reads TGTGCCAGCTCACCGGCGGACGAGCAGTACTTC. This translates into CASSPADEQYF.

This chain uses TRBV7-9 with TRBJ1-1; D possibly corresponds to TRBD1 (6 bases). The length of the CDR3 is 16 residues. The V end lost 4 bases, the J end lost 3 bases, and 18 bases lay between the germline ends. The germline V gene has CDR1 SEHNR and CDR2 FQNEAQ (reference sequence). CDR3 sequence (DNA): TGTGCCAGCAGCTCCCCGGGGCAGGGGCCTTACACTGAAGCTTTCTTT. Translated: CASSSPGQGPYTEAFF.

This clonotype appeared many times. This chain uses TRBV27 with TRBJ1-2, with a possible D match to TRBD1 (5 bases). The V end was cut by 6 bases, the J end by 6 bases, with 14 bases between. The CDR3 length is 13 residues. CDR1 is MNHEY and CDR2 is SMNVEV in the germline V gene (reference sequence). Here the CDR3 reads CASSRTNMDGYTF. CDR3 coding DNA: TGTGCCAGCAGCCGGACAAACATGGATGGCTACACCTTC.

This chain uses TRBV5-1 with TRBJ1-1; D is perhaps TRBD1 (5 bases). V was trimmed by 4 bases and J by 5 bases, leaving 18 bases between them. The germline gives CDR1 SGHRS, CDR2 YFSETQ. This CDR3 contains 15 residues. CDR3 nucleotides: TGCGCCAGCAGCGTCTCGCGTGGGGGTTATACTGAAGCTTTCTTT. Translation: CASSVSRGGYTEAFF.

This clonotype appeared a few times. This sequence joins TRBV12-3 or TRBV12-4 and TRBJ2-2; TRBD1 matches 8 bases. The ends lost 3 bases at V and 7 bases at J; junction bases unmatched: 10. This CDR3 is 16 amino acids long. CDR3 bases: TGTGCCAGCAGTTTTTTTTGGCAGGGGGCCGGCGGGGAGCTGTTTTTT. Its protein product is CASSFFWQGAGGELFF.

The rearrangement joins TRBV2 to TRBJ2-1; 15 nucleotides line up with TRBD2. Germline-derived CDR1 and CDR2 are SNHLY and FYNNEI. The CDR3 is made up of 20 amino acids. Trimming cost V 0 bases and J 5 bases; bases outside gene matches: 11. The CDR3 nucleotides are TGTGCCAGCAGTGAAGCGCTGTGGGGACTAGCGGGAGGCGGCCACAATGAGCAGTTCTTC. Translation: CASSEALWGLAGGGHNEQFF.